The rows below give T cell receptor beta chains drawn from one sample of a study of T cell changes during pregnancy in multiple sclerosis. The repertoire was sequenced with immunoSEQ multiplex PCR; TCRdb's copy has only in-frame clones and lacks some. The data contain about 62,000 clones, roughly nine tenths of them singletons. This sample comprised peripheral blood, obtained in the first trimester of pregnancy. The origin of the receptors is a female donor with multiple sclerosis, enrolled in a pregnancy study. Both conserved end residues are part of each CDR3. A D gene is named only where the DNA matches it firmly. Expanded clones get a size class; other rows say once, few or many, or leave the size out.

clone size: NA; V gene: TRBV4-1; D gene: TRBD1; J gene: TRBJ1-1; CDR3 protein: CASSQIYGTGDTVENTEAFF; CDR3 DNA: TGCGCCAGCAGCCAAATCTATGGGACAGGAGATACCGTCGAGAACACTGAAGCTTTCTTT
clone size: NA; V gene: TRBV19; D gene: TRBD2; J gene: TRBJ2-7; CDR3 protein: CASSLAGGLNEQYF; CDR3 DNA: TGTGCCAGTAGTCTAGCGGGAGGGCTTAACGAGCAGTACTTC
clone size: NA; V gene: TRBV5-1; D gene: NA; J gene: TRBJ1-3; CDR3 protein: CASSLYGGLTRSGNTIYF; CDR3 DNA: TGCGCCAGCAGCTTGTATGGGGGACTGACTCGGTCTGGAAACACCATATATTTT
clone size: NA; V gene: TRBV25-1; D gene: NA; J gene: TRBJ2-2; CDR3 protein: CASSELTGELFF; CDR3 DNA: TGTGCCAGCAGTGAACTGACCGGGGAGCTGTTTTTT
clone size: NA; V gene: TRBV10-3; D gene: NA; J gene: TRBJ2-1; CDR3 protein: CAITHLKGTQGGVIDEQFF; CDR3 DNA: TGTGCCATCACCCACTTAAAGGGCACCCAGGGGGGTGTCATTGATGAGCAGTTCTTC
clone size: NA; V gene: TRBV5-1; D gene: TRBD2; J gene: TRBJ2-3; CDR3 protein: CASSFGGVTDTQYF; CDR3 DNA: TGCGCCAGCAGCTTCGGGGGGGTAACAGATACGCAGTATTTT
clone size: NA; V gene: TRBV7-9; D gene: NA; J gene: TRBJ2-1; CDR3 protein: CASSGGTVFNEQFF; CDR3 DNA: TGTGCCAGCAGTGGCGGGACTGTTTTCAATGAGCAGTTCTTC
clone size: NA; V gene: TRBV7-3; D gene: TRBD1; J gene: TRBJ2-3; CDR3 protein: CASSLQGATDTQYF; CDR3 DNA: TGTGCCAGCAGCCTACAGGGGGCTACAGATACGCAGTATTTT
clone size: NA; V gene: TRBV4-2; D gene: NA; J gene: TRBJ2-7; CDR3 protein: CASSQDIQGPEQYF; CDR3 DNA: TGTGCCAGCAGCCAGGACATACAGGGTCCCGAGCAGTACTTC
clone size: NA; V gene: TRBV7-2; D gene: TRBD2; J gene: TRBJ2-3; CDR3 protein: CASSRLSGGITDTQYF; CDR3 DNA: TGTGCCAGCAGCCGACTTAGCGGGGGAATCACAGATACGCAGTATTTT
clone size: once; V gene: TRBV7-9; D gene: TRBD1; J gene: TRBJ2-7; CDR3 protein: CASSSRDRNYEQYF; CDR3 DNA: TGTGCCAGCAGCTCCCGGGACAGGAACTACGAGCAGTACTTC
clone size: once; V gene: TRBV27; D gene: NA; J gene: TRBJ2-5; CDR3 protein: CASSLKSGQETQYF; CDR3 DNA: TGTGCCAGCAGTTTAAAATCGGGCCAAGAGACCCAGTACTTC
clone size: NA; V gene: TRBV6-5; D gene: NA; J gene: TRBJ2-3; CDR3 protein: CASSYSTGIPDTQYF; CDR3 DNA: TGTGCCAGCAGTTACTCGACCGGGATTCCAGATACGCAGTATTTT
clone size: NA; V gene: TRBV6-5; D gene: TRBD1; J gene: TRBJ1-1; CDR3 protein: CASSSYTGTGAEAFF; CDR3 DNA: TGTGCCAGCAGTTCCTACACCGGGACAGGGGCTGAAGCTTTCTTT
clone size: NA; V gene: TRBV19; D gene: TRBD1; J gene: TRBJ2-2; CDR3 protein: CASSTQGVHGELFF; CDR3 DNA: TGTGCCAGTAGTACCCAGGGGGTACACGGGGAGCTGTTTTTT
clone size: NA; V gene: TRBV5-1; D gene: NA; J gene: TRBJ2-7; CDR3 protein: CASTADSASYEQYF; CDR3 DNA: TGCGCCAGCACCGCGGACAGTGCCTCCTACGAGCAGTACTTC
clone size: NA; V gene: TRBV30; D gene: NA; J gene: TRBJ2-5; CDR3 protein: CASLSGQAGKTQYF; CDR3 DNA: TGTGCCTCCTTAAGCGGGCAGGCCGGGAAGACCCAGTACTTC
clone size: NA; V gene: TRBV5-1; D gene: TRBD2; J gene: TRBJ2-1; CDR3 protein: CASSVLAGALLVDEQFF; CDR3 DNA: TGCGCCAGCAGCGTACTAGCGGGAGCCCTTCTAGTCGATGAGCAGTTCTTC
clone size: NA; V gene: TRBV2; D gene: TRBD2; J gene: TRBJ2-1; CDR3 protein: CASRAWAGEYNEQFF; CDR3 DNA: TGTGCCAGCAGGGCCTGGGCGGGGGAGTACAATGAGCAGTTCTTC
clone size: NA; V gene: TRBV7-9; D gene: TRBD1; J gene: TRBJ2-7; CDR3 protein: CASSLALWDRAGEQYF; CDR3 DNA: TGTGCCAGCAGCTTAGCGCTATGGGACAGGGCGGGAGAGCAGTACTTC
clone size: NA; V gene: TRBV7-2; D gene: NA; J gene: TRBJ2-7; CDR3 protein: CASSLDPGIYEQYF; CDR3 DNA: TGTGCCAGCAGCTTAGACCCGGGAATCTACGAGCAGTACTTC
clone size: NA; V gene: TRBV27; D gene: NA; J gene: TRBJ1-2; CDR3 protein: CASRPVAGINYGYTF; CDR3 DNA: TGTGCCAGCAGACCTGTTGCAGGGATTAACTATGGCTACACCTTC
clone size: NA; V gene: TRBV19; D gene: TRBD1; J gene: TRBJ2-3; CDR3 protein: CASSILGTVTDTQYF; CDR3 DNA: TGTGCCAGTAGTATACTAGGGACAGTCACAGATACGCAGTATTTT
clone size: NA; V gene: TRBV9; D gene: NA; J gene: TRBJ2-2; CDR3 protein: CASSVGGVGTGELFF; CDR3 DNA: TGTGCCAGCAGCGTAGGGGGAGTGGGAACCGGGGAGCTGTTTTTT
clone size: NA; V gene: TRBV18; D gene: NA; J gene: TRBJ2-5; CDR3 protein: CASSPPGPVKETQYF; CDR3 DNA: TGTGCCAGCTCACCACCGGGGCCCGTAAAAGAGACCCAGTACTTC
clone size: few; V gene: TRBV19; D gene: NA; J gene: TRBJ1-5; CDR3 protein: CATGRVSNQPQHF; CDR3 DNA: TGTGCCACCGGCAGGGTGAGCAATCAGCCCCAGCATTTT
clone size: NA; V gene: TRBV18; D gene: TRBD1; J gene: TRBJ1-1; CDR3 protein: CASSGQVNTEAFF; CDR3 DNA: TGTGCCAGCTCCGGACAGGTGAACACTGAAGCTTTCTTT
clone size: NA; V gene: TRBV18; D gene: NA; J gene: TRBJ1-2; CDR3 protein: CASSPEAVPGGYTF; CDR3 DNA: TGTGCCAGCTCACCAGAGGCGGTCCCGGGAGGCTACACCTTC
clone size: NA; V gene: TRBV6-1; D gene: TRBD1; J gene: TRBJ1-1; CDR3 protein: CASSVNRGNTEAFF; CDR3 DNA: TGTGCCAGCAGTGTGAACAGGGGGAACACTGAAGCTTTCTTT
clone size: NA; V gene: TRBV27; D gene: NA; J gene: TRBJ2-7; CDR3 protein: CASSPPGHRDEQYF; CDR3 DNA: TGTGCCAGCAGTCCCCCCGGACACAGGGACGAGCAGTACTTC
clone size: NA; V gene: TRBV11-2; D gene: NA; J gene: TRBJ2-3; CDR3 protein: CASSLAQSTDTQYF; CDR3 DNA: TGTGCCAGCAGCTTAGCACAGAGCACAGATACGCAGTATTTT
clone size: NA; V gene: TRBV6-5; D gene: TRBD1; J gene: TRBJ1-2; CDR3 protein: CASSYGTGTGYTF; CDR3 DNA: TGTGCCAGCAGTTACGGGACAGGGACCGGCTACACCTTC
clone size: NA; V gene: TRBV5-1; D gene: TRBD1; J gene: TRBJ1-2; CDR3 protein: CASSLVIGLSQGANYGYTF; CDR3 DNA: TGCGCCAGCAGCTTGGTAATAGGCCTCTCCCAGGGGGCTAACTATGGCTACACCTTC
clone size: NA; V gene: TRBV6-6; D gene: TRBD1; J gene: TRBJ2-1; CDR3 protein: CASSSGQGDNEQFF; CDR3 DNA: TGTGCCAGCAGTTCGGGACAGGGGGACAATGAGCAGTTCTTC
clone size: NA; V gene: TRBV6-5; D gene: TRBD1; J gene: TRBJ1-1; CDR3 protein: CASSWTGIITEAFF; CDR3 DNA: TGTGCCAGCAGTTGGACAGGGATTATCACTGAAGCTTTCTTT
clone size: NA; V gene: TRBV30; D gene: NA; J gene: TRBJ2-2; CDR3 protein: CAWSGEAGELFF; CDR3 DNA: TGTGCCTGGAGTGGTGAGGCCGGGGAGCTGTTTTTT
clone size: NA; V gene: TRBV6-5; D gene: NA; J gene: TRBJ2-2; CDR3 protein: CASSYSGNTGELFF; CDR3 DNA: TGTGCCAGCAGTTACTCGGGCAACACCGGGGAGCTGTTTTTT
clone size: NA; V gene: TRBV2; D gene: TRBD1; J gene: TRBJ1-5; CDR3 protein: CASSTGQGSNQPQHF; CDR3 DNA: TGTGCCAGCAGTACTGGACAGGGGAGCAATCAGCCCCAGCATTTT
clone size: once; V gene: TRBV19; D gene: TRBD2; J gene: TRBJ2-1; CDR3 protein: CASTLLAGGSYNEQFF; CDR3 DNA: TGTGCCAGTACCCTTCTAGCGGGGGGCTCCTACAATGAGCAGTTCTTC
clone size: NA; V gene: TRBV19; D gene: NA; J gene: TRBJ1-1; CDR3 protein: CASGRAGTVNTEAFF; CDR3 DNA: TGTGCCAGTGGAAGGGCAGGGACTGTGAACACTGAAGCTTTCTTT
clone size: NA; V gene: TRBV29-1; D gene: TRBD1; J gene: TRBJ1-1; CDR3 protein: CSAQGGTEAFF; CDR3 DNA: TGCAGCGCCCAGGGGGGTACTGAAGCTTTCTTT
clone size: NA; V gene: TRBV18; D gene: NA; J gene: TRBJ1-1; CDR3 protein: CASSPPQGHLNTEAFF; CDR3 DNA: TGTGCCAGCTCACCACCGCAGGGGCATTTGAACACTGAAGCTTTCTTT
clone size: NA; V gene: TRBV6-6; D gene: NA; J gene: TRBJ2-6; CDR3 protein: CASRPPSTGANVLTF; CDR3 DNA: TGTGCCAGCAGGCCGCCCAGTACTGGGGCCAACGTCCTGACTTTC
clone size: NA; V gene: TRBV5-1; D gene: NA; J gene: TRBJ2-5; CDR3 protein: CASSFFAPGTQYF; CDR3 DNA: TGCGCCAGCAGCTTTTTCGCTCCGGGGACCCAGTACTTC
clone size: once; V gene: TRBV4-3; D gene: NA; J gene: TRBJ1-6; CDR3 protein: CASSQGTVYNSPLHF; CDR3 DNA: TGCGCCAGCAGCCAAGGGACAGTTTATAATTCACCCCTCCACTTT
clone size: NA; V gene: TRBV5-1; D gene: TRBD2; J gene: TRBJ2-1; CDR3 protein: CASSTGLADGGGFF; CDR3 DNA: TGCGCCAGCAGTACGGGACTAGCGGACGGTGGTGGGTTCTTC
clone size: NA; V gene: TRBV19; D gene: NA; J gene: TRBJ1-5; CDR3 protein: CASSLDMYSNQPQHF; CDR3 DNA: TGTGCCAGTAGTCTCGACATGTATAGCAATCAGCCCCAGCATTTT
clone size: NA; V gene: TRBV2; D gene: NA; J gene: TRBJ2-7; CDR3 protein: CASSEAPGDLSYEQYF; CDR3 DNA: TGTGCCAGCAGTGAAGCCCCAGGGGATCTCTCCTACGAGCAGTACTTC
clone size: NA; V gene: TRBV5-1; D gene: TRBD1; J gene: TRBJ1-6; CDR3 protein: CASSSWGQADSPLHF; CDR3 DNA: TGCGCCAGCAGCTCATGGGGACAGGCTGATTCACCCCTCCACTTT
clone size: once; V gene: TRBV6-5; D gene: TRBD1; J gene: TRBJ2-5; CDR3 protein: CASGPGTGWETQYF; CDR3 DNA: TGTGCCAGCGGCCCCGGGACAGGGTGGGAGACCCAGTACTTC
clone size: NA; V gene: TRBV5-1; D gene: NA; J gene: TRBJ1-5; CDR3 protein: CASSWQGNQPQHF; CDR3 DNA: TGCGCCAGCAGTTGGCAGGGGAATCAGCCCCAGCATTTT
clone size: NA; V gene: TRBV25-1; D gene: TRBD2; J gene: TRBJ2-7; CDR3 protein: CASSRTSGYEQYF; CDR3 DNA: TGTGCCAGCAGCCGGACTAGCGGGTACGAGCAGTACTTC
clone size: once; V gene: TRBV7-7; D gene: NA; J gene: TRBJ2-3; CDR3 protein: CASSLSRGADTQYF; CDR3 DNA: TGTGCCAGCAGCTTAAGCAGGGGAGCAGATACGCAGTATTTT
clone size: NA; V gene: TRBV9; D gene: TRBD2; J gene: TRBJ2-3; CDR3 protein: CASSVWGLAGSGDTQYF; CDR3 DNA: TGTGCCAGCAGCGTATGGGGACTAGCGGGATCGGGAGATACGCAGTATTTT
clone size: NA; V gene: TRBV11-3; D gene: TRBD2; J gene: TRBJ2-3; CDR3 protein: CASSQGLAGATDTQYF; CDR3 DNA: TGTGCCAGCAGCCAGGGACTAGCGGGAGCCACAGATACGCAGTATTTT